This T cell receptor beta chain was profiled in a study of beta chain features in type 1 diabetes. Using CD45RO/CCR7/CD25/CD127/CD95/CD27, CD4+ naive, central memory, regulatory and stem cell-like memory cells were sorted. General study points: TCRB CDR3s from Type 1 diabetes patients were moderately but significantly shorter in all four CD4+ subsets.

Trimming cost V 3 bases and J 5 bases; bases outside gene matches: 7. This CDR3 has 15 amino acids. To note about this clone: The antigen remains unidentified.

Expressed TCRB transcripts were sequenced, since all the RNA that had been isolated was reverse transcribed. Produced via immunoSEQ multiplex PCR; TCRdb's table is partial and in-frame only. The sample holds roughly 730,000 clones, 10% to 15% seen once. Material: naive CD4+ T cells from blood. This TCR was recovered from a man aged 18 to 30 with type 1 diabetes. The V call is TRBV23-1, the J call TRBJ2-5, with 9 bases matching TRBD1. TRBV23-1 is assigned to the ORF class and has an uncertain function. The CDR3 protein is CASSHSDRGFETQYF. DNA of the CDR3: TGCGCCAGCAGTCACTCGGACAGGGGTTTCGAGACCCAGTACTTC.